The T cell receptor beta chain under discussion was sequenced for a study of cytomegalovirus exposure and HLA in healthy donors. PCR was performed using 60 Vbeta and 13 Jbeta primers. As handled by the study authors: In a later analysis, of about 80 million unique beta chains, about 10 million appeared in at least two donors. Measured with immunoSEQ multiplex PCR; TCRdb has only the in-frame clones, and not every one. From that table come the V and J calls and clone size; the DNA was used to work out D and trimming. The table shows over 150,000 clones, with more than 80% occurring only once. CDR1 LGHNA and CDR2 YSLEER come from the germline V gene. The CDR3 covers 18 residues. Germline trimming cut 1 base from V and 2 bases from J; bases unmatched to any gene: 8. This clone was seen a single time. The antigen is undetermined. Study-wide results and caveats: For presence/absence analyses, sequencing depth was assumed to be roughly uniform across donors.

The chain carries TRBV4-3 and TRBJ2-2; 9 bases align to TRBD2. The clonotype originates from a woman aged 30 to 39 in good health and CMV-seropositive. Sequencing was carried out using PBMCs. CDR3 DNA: TGCGCCAGCAGCCAAGGAATGGTAGCGGGGGTTAACACCGGGGAGCTGTTTTTT. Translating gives CASSQGMVAGVNTGELFF.